This T cell receptor beta chain was observed in a study of blood T cell repertoires in COVID-19. The protocol was immunoSEQ multiplex PCR, while the TCRdb copy is restricted to in-frame clones and leaves out a portion. The sample holds about 150,000 clones; less than 90% are singletons and the top ten take approximately 2.5%. The CDR3 length is 14 residues. V lost 7 bases, J lost 3 bases, and 5 bases stayed unmatched. Germline CDR1 is MNHEY and CDR2 is SMNVEV (reference sequence). The specimen was peripheral blood. J is TRBJ2-7 and V is TRBV27; the match to TRBD2 covers 11 bases. The origin of this receptor is a human donor with COVID-19, enrolled during active disease. The donor label of this sample is uncertain. The CDR3 nucleotides read TGTGCCAGCAATTCTCTAGCGGGAGGCTACGAGCAGTACTTC. Its protein product is CASNSLAGGYEQYF.